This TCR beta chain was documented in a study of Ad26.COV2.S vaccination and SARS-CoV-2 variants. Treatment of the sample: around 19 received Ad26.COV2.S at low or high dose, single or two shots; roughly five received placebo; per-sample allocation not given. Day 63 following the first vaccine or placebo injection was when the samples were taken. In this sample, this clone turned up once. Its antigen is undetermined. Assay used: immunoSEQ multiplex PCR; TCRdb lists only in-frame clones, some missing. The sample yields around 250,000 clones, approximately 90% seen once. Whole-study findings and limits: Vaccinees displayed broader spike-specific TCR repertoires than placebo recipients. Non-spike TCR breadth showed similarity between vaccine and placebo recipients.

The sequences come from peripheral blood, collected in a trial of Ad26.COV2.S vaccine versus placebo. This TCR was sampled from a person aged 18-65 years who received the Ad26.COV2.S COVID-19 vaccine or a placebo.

DNA for the CDR3: TGTGCCAGCAGTGAAATGGGTAGGGTTCCAGACCCACTCTATGGCTACACCTTC. Translating it yields CASSEMGRVPDPLYGYTF. This rearrangement joins TRBV2 to TRBJ1-2, with D hard to call. Trimming removed 2 bases at V and 4 bases at J, with 23 bases between. This CDR3 has 18 residues. Per germline, CDR1 SNHLY and CDR2 FYNNEI.